Below are 4 T cell receptor beta chains sequenced from a single sample in a study of blood T cells in healthy people across ages (dated by TCRdb to between 2014 and 2017). Libraries were made using 5' RACE. These reads were obtained on an Illumina HiSeq 2500. A second PCR of roughly 7 to 11 cycles was performed with a sample-barcoded 5' primer and a J-beta primer mix. TCRdb trimmed public reads at Q25 via fastp, called clones via MiXCR and kept in-frame beta chains. Each CDR3 protein gets just one entry, which takes the most common genes and DNA from the rows behind it. The sample includes 1.5 million to 2 million distinct CDR3 sequences, with approximately 28% observed a single time. In total, the top ten clones hold approximately 7.7% of the sample. The sample taken for sequencing was blood. All receptors come from a woman aged 25-40 years in good health.

The gene calls are TRBV12-3 or TRBV12-4 and TRBJ1-2, with D perhaps TRBD1 (5 bases). Trimming took 4 bases from V and 8 from J, leaving 14 bases between them. This CDR3 has 13 residues. CDR3 residues: CASSYFAGQGYTF. The CDR3 bases are TGTGCCAGCAGTTATTTTGCAGGGCAAGGCTACACCTTC.

This clonotype was counted a few times. Just one base apart from a much larger clone, this may be a read error. The CDR3 DNA sequence: TGCAGCACCTTCCAGGGGGGTGGCTACACCTTC. Translation gives CSTFQGGGYTF. The chain couples TRBV29-1 to TRBJ1-2; the match to TRBD1 covers 7 bases. CDR3 length: 11 amino acids. Germline trimming cut 8 bases from V and 7 bases from J; bases unmatched to any gene: 7. Per germline, CDR1 SQVTM and CDR2 ANQGSEA. The full variable domain, with the rest looked up from reference TRBV29-1 and TRBJ1-2, is SAVISQKPSRDICQRGTSLTIQCQVDSQVTMMFWYRQQPGQSLTLIATANQGSEATYESGFVIDKFPISRPNLTFSTLTVSNMSPEDSSIYLCSTFQGGGYTFGSGTRLTVV.

V and J are TRBV5-6 and TRBJ1-2; perhaps TRBD1 as D (5 bases). Looked up from germline, CDR1 is SGHDT and CDR2 is YYEEEE. The CDR3 length is 14 residues. V was pared by 3 bases and J by 5 bases, with 14 bases between. The CDR3 reads CASSWFGAQYGYTF. The DNA for the CDR3 is TGTGCCAGCAGCTGGTTCGGGGCCCAATATGGCTACACCTTC.

V usage is TRBV7-2 and J usage is TRBJ2-1; D remains ambiguous. Germline V gene sequence: CDR1 SGHTA, CDR2 FQGNSA. The CDR3 consists of 16 residues. V was trimmed by 1 base and J by 2 bases, leaving 12 bases between them. CDR3 protein: CASSLGLSPPYNEQFF. As DNA, the CDR3 is TGTGCCAGCAGCTTAGGGCTGTCACCGCCCTACAATGAGCAGTTCTTC.